This T cell receptor (beta chain) was sequenced in a study of technical replicates of blood from several donors (dated by TCRdb to 2016 to 2017). V is cut back by 1 base and J by 10 bases, with 7 bases in the junction unmatched. CDR1 and CDR2 are drawn from the germline V gene (reference sequence): SEHNR, FQNEAQ. From the cysteine through the phenylalanine, the CDR3 covers 16 amino acids. Only the CDR3 DNA is retained, 48 bases long and in frame from the first base. Concerning this clone itself: Its binding antigen is unknown. No qualities accompany the bases; no much larger clone lies one base away.

Receptor libraries were prepared by the immunoSEQ multiplex PCR assay. In its TCRdb copy, this immuneACCESS table keeps in-frame sequences only and misses some clones. Where compared with another copy, unresolved V genes explain less than half of these, and the others have no known cause. Present in this sample are about 67,000 clones, approximately 97% of which were seen just once. Roughly 0.26% of the sample rests with the top ten. Sequenced sample: T cells isolated from PBMCs. The TCR comes from a human donor in good health. Recombination linked TRBV7-9 to TRBJ2-1, and 13 junction bases match TRBD2. The nucleotide sequence is given as TGTGCCAGCAGCTTAGGGACTAGCGGGAGTGGGGGGGAGCAGTTCTTC. It specifies CASSLGTSGSGGEQFF.